This is a list of T cell receptor beta chains from one sample in a study of control samples from healthy donors and cancer patients. Clones were read by immunoSEQ multiplex PCR, and TCRdb kept only the in-frame ones, dropping some. The table shows some 150,000 clones, with roughly 94% occurring only once. Sequenced input: blood. Source of these receptors: a man aged 40-49 years in good health. CDR3s include the opening cysteine and the closing phenylalanine or tryptophan. Each record gives: D gene, clone size, V gene, J gene, CDR3 protein, CDR3 DNA. The D gene is left open where the match is weak. The size of a clone is reported for some rows only, either as once, few or many, or as a class for expanded clones.

d_gene: -
abundance: few
v_gene: TRBV7-2
j_gene: TRBJ1-2
CDR3aa: CASSLNGGVGGYTF
CDR3nt: TGTGCCAGCAGCCTGAACGGGGGGGTCGGTGGCTACACCTTC

d_gene: TRBD1
abundance: -
v_gene: TRBV2
j_gene: TRBJ1-4
CDR3aa: CASSEVGQGVGTNEKLFF
CDR3nt: TGTGCCAGCAGTGAAGTGGGACAGGGGGTAGGGACTAATGAAAAACTGTTTTTT

d_gene: -
abundance: -
v_gene: TRBV30
j_gene: TRBJ2-3
CDR3aa: CAWSGGSGATDTQYF
CDR3nt: TGTGCCTGGAGCGGGGGCTCGGGAGCCACAGATACGCAGTATTTT

d_gene: -
abundance: once
v_gene: TRBV2
j_gene: TRBJ2-3
CDR3aa: CASGQGGDTQYF
CDR3nt: TGTGCCAGCGGGCAGGGAGGAGATACGCAGTATTTT

d_gene: -
abundance: -
v_gene: TRBV5-6
j_gene: TRBJ1-4
CDR3aa: CASSAAGATNEKLFF
CDR3nt: TGTGCCAGCAGCGCTGCAGGAGCAACTAATGAAAAACTGTTTTTT

d_gene: TRBD1
abundance: -
v_gene: TRBV4-2
j_gene: TRBJ1-2
CDR3aa: CASSQRQGAARGYTF
CDR3nt: TGTGCCAGCAGCCAACGACAGGGAGCTGCGCGGGGCTACACCTTC

d_gene: -
abundance: -
v_gene: TRBV7-9
j_gene: TRBJ2-5
CDR3aa: CASSLYGGDGETQYF
CDR3nt: TGTGCCAGCAGCTTATATGGGGGAGACGGAGAGACCCAGTACTTC

d_gene: TRBD1
abundance: -
v_gene: TRBV5-6
j_gene: TRBJ1-4
CDR3aa: CASTYRDRAREKLFF
CDR3nt: TGTGCCAGCACCTACCGGGACAGGGCTCGCGAAAAACTGTTTTTT

d_gene: -
abundance: -
v_gene: TRBV6-5
j_gene: TRBJ2-7
CDR3aa: CASRAELPSSYEQYF
CDR3nt: TGTGCCAGCAGAGCCGAGCTCCCTTCATCCTACGAGCAGTACTTC

d_gene: TRBD1
abundance: -
v_gene: TRBV6-6
j_gene: TRBJ1-6
CDR3aa: CASSNPGQGNSPLHF
CDR3nt: TGTGCCAGCAGTAACCCCGGACAGGGAAATTCACCCCTCCACTTT

d_gene: -
abundance: -
v_gene: TRBV27
j_gene: TRBJ2-3
CDR3aa: CASSLYWGGGTDTQYF
CDR3nt: TGTGCCAGCAGTTTATACTGGGGTGGTGGCACAGATACGCAGTATTTT

d_gene: -
abundance: -
v_gene: TRBV24-1
j_gene: TRBJ2-2
CDR3aa: CATRESWEANTGELFF
CDR3nt: TGTGCCACCAGGGAATCGTGGGAGGCGAACACCGGGGAGCTGTTTTTT

d_gene: TRBD1
abundance: -
v_gene: TRBV19
j_gene: TRBJ1-1
CDR3aa: CASSREDRTEAFF
CDR3nt: TGTGCCAGTAGTCGGGAGGACAGGACTGAAGCTTTCTTT

d_gene: -
abundance: once
v_gene: TRBV28
j_gene: TRBJ2-7
CDR3aa: CASSLGPVSYEQYF
CDR3nt: TGTGCCAGCAGTTTAGGTCCAGTCTCCTACGAGCAGTACTTC

d_gene: TRBD1
abundance: -
v_gene: TRBV6-2/TRBV6-3
j_gene: TRBJ1-2
CDR3aa: CASSPTGIGYTF
CDR3nt: TGTGCCAGCAGCCCGACAGGGATCGGCTACACCTTC

d_gene: -
abundance: -
v_gene: TRBV29-1
j_gene: TRBJ2-7
CDR3aa: CSVKNLQGTGEQYF
CDR3nt: TGCAGCGTTAAAAACCTCCAGGGAACGGGCGAGCAGTACTTC

d_gene: TRBD1
abundance: -
v_gene: TRBV29-1
j_gene: TRBJ1-2
CDR3aa: CSCLDRGARGYTF
CDR3nt: TGCAGCTGCCTAGACAGGGGCGCGCGGGGCTACACCTTC

d_gene: -
abundance: -
v_gene: TRBV5-4
j_gene: TRBJ2-2
CDR3aa: CASSLGNTGELFF
CDR3nt: TGTGCCAGCAGCCTCGGGAACACCGGGGAGCTGTTTTTT

d_gene: TRBD1
abundance: -
v_gene: TRBV7-9
j_gene: TRBJ1-6
CDR3aa: CASSSIIGQGNSPLHF
CDR3nt: TGTGCCAGCAGCTCCATCATTGGACAGGGTAATTCACCCCTCCACTTT

d_gene: -
abundance: -
v_gene: TRBV21-1
j_gene: TRBJ2-1
CDR3aa: CASSTPGTDSNEQFF
CDR3nt: TGTGCCAGCAGCACCCCCGGGACGGATAGCAATGAGCAGTTCTTC

d_gene: TRBD2
abundance: -
v_gene: TRBV3-1/TRBV3-2
j_gene: TRBJ2-7
CDR3aa: CASSQLSLAGDVSYEQYF
CDR3nt: TGTGCCAGCAGCCAACTATCCCTGGCGGGAGACGTATCCTACGAGCAGTACTTC

d_gene: -
abundance: -
v_gene: TRBV19
j_gene: TRBJ1-4
CDR3aa: CASSIAGGEKLFF
CDR3nt: TGTGCCAGTAGTATAGCTGGGGGTGAAAAACTGTTTTTT

d_gene: TRBD1
abundance: -
v_gene: TRBV3-1/TRBV3-2
j_gene: TRBJ2-6
CDR3aa: CASGTGATNVLTF
CDR3nt: TGTGCCAGCGGGACAGGAGCGACCAACGTCCTGACTTTC

d_gene: -
abundance: -
v_gene: TRBV9
j_gene: TRBJ2-7
CDR3aa: CASSVGSVSSYEQYF
CDR3nt: TGTGCCAGCAGCGTAGGATCAGTAAGCTCCTACGAGCAGTACTTC

d_gene: TRBD2
abundance: -
v_gene: TRBV7-9
j_gene: TRBJ2-1
CDR3aa: CASAGDGGNEQFF
CDR3nt: TGTGCCAGCGCTGGAGACGGGGGGAATGAGCAGTTCTTC

d_gene: TRBD2
abundance: -
v_gene: TRBV7-9
j_gene: TRBJ2-7
CDR3aa: CASSPRTSGRDEQYF
CDR3nt: TGTGCCAGCAGCCCCCGGACTAGCGGGAGGGACGAGCAGTACTTC

d_gene: -
abundance: once
v_gene: TRBV25-1
j_gene: TRBJ1-2
CDR3aa: CASSGRGARGYTF
CDR3nt: TGTGCCAGCAGTGGGCGGGGGGCGAGAGGCTACACCTTC

d_gene: TRBD1
abundance: once
v_gene: TRBV6-4
j_gene: TRBJ2-2
CDR3aa: CASKPTGVTGELFF
CDR3nt: TGTGCCAGCAAACCTACAGGGGTCACCGGGGAGCTGTTTTTT

d_gene: TRBD1
abundance: -
v_gene: TRBV9
j_gene: TRBJ2-1
CDR3aa: CASSKMTGSRLGEQFF
CDR3nt: TGTGCCAGCAGCAAAATGACAGGGTCAAGGTTAGGTGAGCAGTTCTTC

d_gene: TRBD2
abundance: -
v_gene: TRBV28
j_gene: TRBJ2-1
CDR3aa: CASSLGTSGRLNEQFF
CDR3nt: TGTGCCAGCAGTTTGGGGACTAGCGGGAGACTGAATGAGCAGTTCTTC